The 15 T cell receptor beta chains below were found in one sample sequenced in a study of blood T cells in healthy people across ages. It was with a sample-barcoded 5' primer and a J-beta primer mix that a second PCR of roughly 7 to 11 cycles was run. TCRdb itself ran the 5' RACE reads through MiXCR, one entry per CDR3 protein. This repertoire shows roughly 1.4 million distinct CDR3 sequences, 59% found once; its top ten account for 5.5% to 8%. Input material: blood. These receptor sequences come from a young man in good health.

With regard to this clonotype: A much larger clone sits a single nucleotide away, making a read error possible. The rearrangement uses TRBV12-3 or TRBV12-4 and TRBJ1-1; tentative D call: TRBD1 (5 bases). The CDR3 is 13 residues long. The ends were cut back, 6 bases at V and 1 base at J, with 9 bases in the middle. This CDR3 is CASSHTGNTEAFF. CDR3 nucleotide sequence: TGTGCCAGCAGCCATACAGGGAACACTGAAGCTTTCTTT.

The chain couples TRBV6-5 to TRBJ2-3, with 11 positions matching TRBD2. The CDR3 is 15 residues long. V dropped 6 bases and J dropped 3; count of bases not matched to a gene: 5. From germline, CDR1 is MNHEY and CDR2 SVGAGI. The CDR3 region is CASRRLAGPTDTQYF. DNA for the CDR3: TGTGCCAGCAGGCGACTAGCGGGACCTACAGATACGCAGTATTTT.

The V gene is TRBV6-5, the J gene TRBJ2-5; possible D gene TRBD1, 5 bases. Germline V gives CDR1 MNHEY, CDR2 SVGAGI. The ends were cut back, 6 bases at V and 1 base at J, with 6 bases in the middle. This CDR3 contains 12 residues. The CDR3 DNA is TGTGCCAGCAGGACAGTCCAAGAGACCCAGTACTTC. It yields the protein CASRTVQETQYF.

This clonotype has just a few counts. The rearrangement uses TRBV4-2 and TRBJ2-3; TRBD2 agrees at 14 bases. The CDR3 runs to 19 residues. V was pared by 1 base and J by 3 bases, with 9 bases of the junction left unmatched. The V gene's germline CDR1 is LGHNA and CDR2 YNFKEQ. The CDR3 here is CASSQAPGTSGGATDTQYF. The CDR3 nucleotides are TGTGCCAGCAGCCAAGCACCCGGGACTAGCGGGGGAGCGACAGATACGCAGTATTTT.

The table lists this clonotype with a count of one. At one end, the junction sequence differs from germline, possibly due to a read error. This sequence joins TRBV12-3 or TRBV12-4 and TRBJ2-7; no firm D call. The CDR3 runs 11 residues. Written as DNA, the CDR3 is TGTGCCAGCACCTCTGCCTACGAGCGGTACTTC. Translation gives CASTSAYERYF.

This clonotype was detected a few times. The chain recombines TRBV10-3 with TRBJ2-3; D perhaps matches TRBD2 (5 bases). This CDR3 spans 15 amino acids. V lost 10 bases to trimming and J lost 0 bases, with 17 bases between them. The germline V gene has CDR1 ENHRY and CDR2 SYGVKD. The DNA of the CDR3 is TGTGCCACCCGGATGGCTAGCCTAAGCACAGATACGCAGTATTTT. Amino acid sequence: CATRMASLSTDTQYF.

Regarding this clonotype: The germline gene is not matched at one end of the junction; a read error may be the cause. The chain carries TRBV20-1 and TRBJ2-7, with D perhaps TRBD1 or TRBD2 (5 bases each). Germline V lookup: CDR1 DFQATT, CDR2 SNEGSKA (reference sequence). The CDR3 is 17 residues long. The chain's CDR3 is CSAGDNRRKQLLYEQYF. In nucleotides, the CDR3 is TGCAGTGCTGGAGATAACAGGAGGAAACAGCTACTCTACGAGCAGTACTTC.

This clonotype was observed a few times. The rearrangement uses TRBV4-1 and TRBJ2-1; TRBD1 matches 8 bases. This CDR3 has 16 amino acids. Trimming took 1 base from V and 3 from J; bases not matched to a gene: 5. Germline V lookup: CDR1 MGHRA, CDR2 YSYEKL. In DNA form, the CDR3 reads TGCGCCAGCAGCCAAGTTTCAGGGGGCCTCTACAATGAGCAGTTCTTC. Translation: CASSQVSGGLYNEQFF.

This chain links TRBV5-1 with TRBJ1-1; D not certain. Between the trimmed V and J ends, which lost 6 bases and 0 bases, there was a span of 9 bases. Germline CDR1 and CDR2: SGHRS and YFSETQ. CDR3 size: 13 residues. CDR3 protein: CASTSPMNTEAFF. The CDR3 DNA reads as TGCGCCAGCACCTCACCGATGAACACTGAAGCTTTCTTT.

The count of this clonotype is one. An end of the junction differs from the germline gene, which may be a read error. CDR3 bases: TGCAGTGCTTGGGACACTGCCGTTCAAAACTATGGCTACACCTTT. Its translation: CSAWDTAVQNYGYTF. The chain couples TRBV20-1 to TRBJ1-2; perhaps TRBD1 as D (6 bases). The CDR3 totals 15 residues. Per the germline V gene, CDR1 is DFQATT and CDR2 is SNEGSKA (reference sequence).

The V gene is TRBV4-3, the J gene TRBJ2-5; no reliable D call. V was pared by 1 base and J by 4 bases, with 13 bases between. This CDR3 region has 15 residues. The germline gives CDR1 LGHNA, CDR2 YSLEER. The CDR3 is CASSQVGQLGETQYF. DNA for the CDR3: TGCGCCAGCAGCCAAGTAGGCCAACTCGGAGAGACCCAGTACTTC.

The rearrangement links TRBV3-1 to TRBJ2-1; D could derive from TRBD1 or TRBD2 (5 bases each). The CDR3 is 13 amino acids. V was pared by 6 bases and J by 13 bases, with 19 bases between. Germline loops: CDR1 LGHDT, CDR2 YNNKEL (reference sequence). CDR3 protein: CASRNELTGPQFF. The DNA for the CDR3 is TGTGCCAGCAGAAACGAACTTACGGGACCTCAGTTCTTC.

This clonotype was observed once. This rearrangement joins TRBV27 to TRBJ1-4; the match to TRBD1 covers 7 bases. Germline lookup yields CDR1 MNHEY and CDR2 SMNVEV (reference sequence). The CDR3 has 18 amino acids. The trim removed 8 bases at V and 3 bases at J, leaving 18 bases unmatched. In nucleotides, the CDR3 is TGTGCCAGCGGATCAGCTTTGCGACAGGGTATTGCTAATGAAAAACTGTTTTTT. This gives the protein CASGSALRQGIANEKLFF.

The CDR3 is CASSFSAGGNTQYF. As DNA, the CDR3 is TGTGCCAGCAGTTTCTCAGCGGGGGGGAATACGCAGTATTTT. This rearrangement joins TRBV12-3 or TRBV12-4 to TRBJ2-3; 10 nucleotides agree with TRBD2. The CDR3 is made up of 14 amino acids. V trimming: 3 bases; J trimming: 7 bases; junction bases outside the gene matches: 4.

CDR3 sequence reads: CASRNTGTAYQETQYF. In DNA, the CDR3 is TGTGCCAGTAGAAATACCGGGACAGCGTACCAAGAGACCCAGTACTTC. The rearrangement uses TRBV19 and TRBJ2-5; 7 bases fit TRBD1. This CDR3 contains 16 residues. The germline gives CDR1 LNHDA, CDR2 SQIVND (reference sequence). After removal of 6 bases from V and 0 bases from J, the junction contained 10 bases not matched to a gene.